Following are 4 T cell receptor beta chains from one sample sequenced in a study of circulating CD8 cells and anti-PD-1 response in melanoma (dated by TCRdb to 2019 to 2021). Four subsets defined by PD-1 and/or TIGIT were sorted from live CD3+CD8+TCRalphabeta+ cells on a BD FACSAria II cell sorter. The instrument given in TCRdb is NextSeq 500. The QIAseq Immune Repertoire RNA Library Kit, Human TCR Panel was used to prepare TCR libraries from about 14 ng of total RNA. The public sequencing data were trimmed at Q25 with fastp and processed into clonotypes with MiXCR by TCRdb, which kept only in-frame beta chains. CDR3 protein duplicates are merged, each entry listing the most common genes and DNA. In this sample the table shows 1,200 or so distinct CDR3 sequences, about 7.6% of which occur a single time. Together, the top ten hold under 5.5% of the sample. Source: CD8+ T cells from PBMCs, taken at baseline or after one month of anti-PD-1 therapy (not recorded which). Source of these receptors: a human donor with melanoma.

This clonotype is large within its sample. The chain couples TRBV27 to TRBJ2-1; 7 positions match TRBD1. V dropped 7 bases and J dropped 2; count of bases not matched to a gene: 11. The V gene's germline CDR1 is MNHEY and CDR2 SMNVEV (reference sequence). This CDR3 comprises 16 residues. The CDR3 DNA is TGTGCCAGCATGACCATTGGACAGGTAACCTACAATGAGCAGTTCTTC. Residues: CASMTIGQVTYNEQFF.

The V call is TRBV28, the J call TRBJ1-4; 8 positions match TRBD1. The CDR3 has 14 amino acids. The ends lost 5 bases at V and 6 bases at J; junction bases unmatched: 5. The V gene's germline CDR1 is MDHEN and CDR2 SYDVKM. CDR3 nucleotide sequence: TGTGCCAGCAGTCAGGACAGGGAAGATGAAAAACTGTTTTTT. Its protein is CASSQDREDEKLFF. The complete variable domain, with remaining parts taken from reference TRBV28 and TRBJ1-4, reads DVKVTQSSRYLVKRTGEKVFLECVQDMDHENMFWYRQDPGLGLRLIYFSYDVKMKEKGDIPEGYSVSREKKERFSLILESASTNQTSMYLCASSQDREDEKLFFGSGTQLSVL.

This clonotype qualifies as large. The CDR3 nucleotides read TGTGCCAGCAGCTTAGGGCAGAACACCGGGGAGCTGTTTTTT. Protein product: CASSLGQNTGELFF. This chain links TRBV7-3 with TRBJ2-2, with D uncertain. Trimming took off 2 bases at V and 1 base at J, with 5 bases between the two ends. The CDR3 is 14 residues long. CDR1 SGHTA and CDR2 FQGTGA come from the germline V gene.

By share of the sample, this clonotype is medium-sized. CDR3 protein: CASSAAGTSGYEQYF. CDR3 coding DNA: TGTGCCAGCAGCGCCGCCGGGACTAGCGGCTACGAGCAGTACTTC. The rearrangement joins TRBV25-1 to TRBJ2-7; 11 bases line up with TRBD2. V was clipped by 6 bases and J by 3 bases; unmatched bases: 7. Germline V gene sequence: CDR1 MGHDK, CDR2 SYGVNS. The CDR3 consists of 15 residues.